This T cell receptor (beta chain) came from a study of beta chain features in type 1 diabetes. Study outcomes and limitations: The study left unresolved whether HLA type influences TCRB rearrangement. Type 1 diabetes patients showed fewer insertions and more deletions at VDJ junctions. Within each of all four CD4+ subsets, Type 1 diabetes patients had TCRB CDR3s that were moderately but significantly shorter.

Germline V lookup: CDR1 SGHRS, CDR2 YFSETQ. The CDR3 consists of 16 residues. With 1 base removed from V and 5 bases from J, the gap between germline ends came to 18 bases. In this sample, this clone turned up a few times. What it recognizes is unknown. Populations obtained by sorting all exceeded 98% purity. Isolated RNA was reverse transcribed in full, so expressed TCRB transcripts were sequenced. Assay used: immunoSEQ multiplex PCR; TCRdb lists only in-frame clones, some missing. The sample yields nearly 700,000 clones, around an eighth seen once. The V gene is TRBV5-1, the J gene TRBJ2-5; D tentatively fits TRBD1 or TRBD2 (5 bases each). The source material was naive CD4+ T cells from blood. The TCR originated in a man younger than 30 with type 1 diabetes. CDR3 DNA sequence: TGCGCCAGCAGCTTGAGCCTCCTCGGGGACCGGGAGACCCAGTACTTC. Protein product: CASSLSLLGDRETQYF.